The TCR beta chain under discussion was sequenced for a study of shared clonotypes between healthy human individuals. For the study at large: CD4 naive cells filled three plates per donor, CD4 memory three, CD8 naive two and CD8 memory one.

As originally analysed: Filtering differed, since immunoSEQ gave only junction sequences and no quality scores. Some clones are missing from TCRdb's copy, which holds only in-frame ones; the method was immunoSEQ multiplex PCR. V, J and clone size reflect that table, while D and trimming were determined from the DNA. Here the sample spans about 2 million clones, 90% to 95% being singletons. The CDR3 has 16 residues. The receptor comes from a man aged 18 to 30 in good health. The rearrangement uses TRBV21-1 and TRBJ2-7; the table's D call of TRBD1 was not tested on the DNA. TRBV21-1 corresponds to a pseudogene. Sequences were obtained from naive CD4+ T cells sorted from blood. Subset reported: CD45RA+ positively selected. The CDR3 DNA reads TGTGCCAGCAGCAAAGTCCTGGGACAGGGGACATACGAGCAGTACTTC. It specifies CASSKVLGQGTYEQYF.